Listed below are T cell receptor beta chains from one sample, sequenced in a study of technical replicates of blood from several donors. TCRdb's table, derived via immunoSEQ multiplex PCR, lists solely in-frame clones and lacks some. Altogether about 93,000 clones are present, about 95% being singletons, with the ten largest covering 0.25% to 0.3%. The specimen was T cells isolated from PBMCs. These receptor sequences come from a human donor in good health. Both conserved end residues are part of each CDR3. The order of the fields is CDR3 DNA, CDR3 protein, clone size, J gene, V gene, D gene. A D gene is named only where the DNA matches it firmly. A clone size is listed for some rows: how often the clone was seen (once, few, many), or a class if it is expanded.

CDR3nt: TGTGCCAGCACCAAACAGGGGACCTTTGACTTAGCCAAAAACATTCAGTACTTC
CDR3aa: CASTKQGTFDLAKNIQYF
abundance: .
j_gene: TRBJ2-4
v_gene: TRBV7-9
d_gene: TRBD1

CDR3nt: TGTGCCAGTCTGCTCCGGGACGAGCAGTACTTC
CDR3aa: CASLLRDEQYF
abundance: once
j_gene: TRBJ2-7
v_gene: TRBV28
d_gene: .

CDR3nt: TGTGCCAGCAGCTTAGAAGAGATCTACGAGCAGTACTTC
CDR3aa: CASSLEEIYEQYF
abundance: .
j_gene: TRBJ2-7
v_gene: TRBV11-2
d_gene: .

CDR3nt: TGTGCCACTAAAGGTCGGGGGGGCACAGATACGCAGTATTTT
CDR3aa: CATKGRGGTDTQYF
abundance: .
j_gene: TRBJ2-3
v_gene: TRBV6-5
d_gene: TRBD2

CDR3nt: TGTGCCAGCAGCGGACGTCGGTTGGGGGCGGACTACGAGCAGTACTTC
CDR3aa: CASSGRRLGADYEQYF
abundance: .
j_gene: TRBJ2-7
v_gene: TRBV9
d_gene: .

CDR3nt: TGCAGCGTTTTTTTGGCAGGAAAGGCTGAAGCTTTCTTT
CDR3aa: CSVFLAGKAEAFF
abundance: .
j_gene: TRBJ1-1
v_gene: TRBV29-1
d_gene: .

CDR3nt: TGTGCCAGCAGCGGACTAGCGGCCACCGGGGAGCTGTTTTTT
CDR3aa: CASSGLAATGELFF
abundance: .
j_gene: TRBJ2-2
v_gene: TRBV9
d_gene: TRBD2

CDR3nt: TGTGCCAGCAGTTACCGGGAGGTAGAGCAGTTCTTC
CDR3aa: CASSYREVEQFF
abundance: .
j_gene: TRBJ2-1
v_gene: TRBV6-6
d_gene: TRBD2

CDR3nt: TGTGCCAGCAGCGTAGACGGGAGCTCCTACGAGCAGTACTTC
CDR3aa: CASSVDGSSYEQYF
abundance: .
j_gene: TRBJ2-7
v_gene: TRBV9
d_gene: .

CDR3nt: TGCGCCAGCAGCCCCCGGGACAGCAGAACAGGTTACAATAATTCACCCCTCCACTTT
CDR3aa: CASSPRDSRTGYNNSPLHF
abundance: .
j_gene: TRBJ1-6
v_gene: TRBV4-1
d_gene: TRBD1

CDR3nt: TGTGCCAGTACTCGGACAGGGGCCCTAAACTATGGCTACACCTTC
CDR3aa: CASTRTGALNYGYTF
abundance: .
j_gene: TRBJ1-2
v_gene: TRBV2
d_gene: TRBD1

CDR3nt: TGTGCCAGTAGGCAGGGGCCGGACACTGAAGCTTTCTTT
CDR3aa: CASRQGPDTEAFF
abundance: .
j_gene: TRBJ1-1
v_gene: TRBV19
d_gene: .

CDR3nt: TGTGCCAGCTCTCGAACCGGGACAGGGAATGTGGATGAGCAGTTCTTC
CDR3aa: CASSRTGTGNVDEQFF
abundance: .
j_gene: TRBJ2-1
v_gene: TRBV18
d_gene: TRBD1

CDR3nt: TGTGCCAGCAGGGATCTAGACAGGGGTGATTCACCCCTCCACTTT
CDR3aa: CASRDLDRGDSPLHF
abundance: .
j_gene: TRBJ1-6
v_gene: TRBV2
d_gene: TRBD1

CDR3nt: TGCGCCAGCAGCCTGGGACTAGCGGGAGGCCTTCCTAAGAATGAGCAGTTCTTC
CDR3aa: CASSLGLAGGLPKNEQFF
abundance: .
j_gene: TRBJ2-1
v_gene: TRBV4-1
d_gene: TRBD2

CDR3nt: TGTGCCAGCAATGAAAGAGGGAGCTCTGGGGCCAACGTCCTGACTTTC
CDR3aa: CASNERGSSGANVLTF
abundance: .
j_gene: TRBJ2-6
v_gene: TRBV28
d_gene: .

CDR3nt: TGTGCCAGTAGTCGCACCGGGGAGCTGTTTTTT
CDR3aa: CASSRTGELFF
abundance: .
j_gene: TRBJ2-2
v_gene: TRBV25-1
d_gene: .

CDR3nt: TGTGCCTGGAGTGTTGGGGGGGCCACAGATACGCAGTATTTT
CDR3aa: CAWSVGGATDTQYF
abundance: once
j_gene: TRBJ2-3
v_gene: TRBV30
d_gene: .

CDR3nt: TGTGCCAGCAGCTTAGCCGGGAGGCAACTGTTTTTT
CDR3aa: CASSLAGRQLFF
abundance: .
j_gene: TRBJ1-4
v_gene: TRBV7-2
d_gene: .

CDR3nt: TGTGCCAGCAGCGGTGGGACAGGGGGACAAGAGACCCAGTACTTC
CDR3aa: CASSGGTGGQETQYF
abundance: .
j_gene: TRBJ2-5
v_gene: TRBV11-1
d_gene: TRBD1

CDR3nt: TGTGCCAGCAGTTGGATACAGGGGGCGAATGAGCAGTTCTTC
CDR3aa: CASSWIQGANEQFF
abundance: .
j_gene: TRBJ2-1
v_gene: TRBV27
d_gene: TRBD1

CDR3nt: TGTGCCAGCAGCTTGGGACAGGAACGCGGCTACACCTTC
CDR3aa: CASSLGQERGYTF
abundance: .
j_gene: TRBJ1-2
v_gene: TRBV7-2
d_gene: TRBD1

CDR3nt: TGTGCCAGCAGTTCCGGGACAGGGTTGAATTCACCCCTCCACTTT
CDR3aa: CASSSGTGLNSPLHF
abundance: once
j_gene: TRBJ1-6
v_gene: TRBV28
d_gene: TRBD1

CDR3nt: TGTGCCAGCAGCACCGTTCCGCGGGTCCGGGCCAATGAGCAGTTCTTC
CDR3aa: CASSTVPRVRANEQFF
abundance: .
j_gene: TRBJ2-1
v_gene: TRBV9
d_gene: .

CDR3nt: TGTGCCAGCAGACTCACAGGGGGCTCCTATAATTCACCCCTCCACTTT
CDR3aa: CASRLTGGSYNSPLHF
abundance: .
j_gene: TRBJ1-6
v_gene: TRBV7-2
d_gene: TRBD1

CDR3nt: TGTGCCAGCAGCTTAGCAGATGGGCGGCCCCAGCATTTT
CDR3aa: CASSLADGRPQHF
abundance: .
j_gene: TRBJ1-5
v_gene: TRBV7-7
d_gene: .

CDR3nt: TGTGCCAGCAGTTTATGGGGACAGGAGGAGACCCAGTACTTC
CDR3aa: CASSLWGQEETQYF
abundance: once
j_gene: TRBJ2-5
v_gene: TRBV28
d_gene: TRBD1

CDR3nt: TGTGCCAGCTCACTCAGGACTGCCACGAGCTCCTACAATGAGCAGTTCTTC
CDR3aa: CASSLRTATSSYNEQFF
abundance: .
j_gene: TRBJ2-1
v_gene: TRBV18
d_gene: .

CDR3nt: TGTGCCAGCAGTCAGACACGTCCGAACACTGAAGCTTTCTTT
CDR3aa: CASSQTRPNTEAFF
abundance: .
j_gene: TRBJ1-1
v_gene: TRBV27
d_gene: .

CDR3nt: TGCGCCAGCAGCTTGGTGGGGGGTGACGAGCAGTACTTC
CDR3aa: CASSLVGGDEQYF
abundance: once
j_gene: TRBJ2-7
v_gene: TRBV5-1
d_gene: .

CDR3nt: TGTGCCAGCAGTGAATATGACCAGCGGGAGACTAGCTCCTACGAGCAGTACTTC
CDR3aa: CASSEYDQRETSSYEQYF
abundance: .
j_gene: TRBJ2-7
v_gene: TRBV6-1
d_gene: TRBD2

CDR3nt: TGTGCCAGCAGCCAAGATAGGCTGACGCAGGGGGCTGCTGGCTACACCTTC
CDR3aa: CASSQDRLTQGAAGYTF
abundance: .
j_gene: TRBJ1-2
v_gene: TRBV14
d_gene: TRBD1

CDR3nt: TGTGCCAGCACCAGGGGTTCCTACGAGCAGTACTTC
CDR3aa: CASTRGSYEQYF
abundance: .
j_gene: TRBJ2-7
v_gene: TRBV6-1
d_gene: .

CDR3nt: TGTGCCAGCAGCTCTAGAAAACTGAACACTGAAGCTTTCTTT
CDR3aa: CASSSRKLNTEAFF
abundance: few
j_gene: TRBJ1-1
v_gene: TRBV11-2
d_gene: .

CDR3nt: TGCAGCGGGGGACTAGCGGGAGGTCCAGAGACCCAGTACTTC
CDR3aa: CSGGLAGGPETQYF
abundance: .
j_gene: TRBJ2-5
v_gene: TRBV29-1
d_gene: TRBD2

CDR3nt: TGTGCCAGCAGTGACAGCGGAAACACCGGGGAGCTGTTTTTT
CDR3aa: CASSDSGNTGELFF
abundance: .
j_gene: TRBJ2-2
v_gene: TRBV6-1
d_gene: .

CDR3nt: TGTGCCAGCAGTTTCGACAGGGGGTCCCCCTACGAGCAGTACTTC
CDR3aa: CASSFDRGSPYEQYF
abundance: .
j_gene: TRBJ2-7
v_gene: TRBV27
d_gene: TRBD1

CDR3nt: TGTGCCATTGGTCGGCGGGGGAGCTACGAGCAGTACTTC
CDR3aa: CAIGRRGSYEQYF
abundance: .
j_gene: TRBJ2-7
v_gene: TRBV10-3
d_gene: TRBD2

CDR3nt: TGTGCCAGTAGTATAGTCACGGGGATAGGCGAGCAGTACTTC
CDR3aa: CASSIVTGIGEQYF
abundance: .
j_gene: TRBJ2-7
v_gene: TRBV19
d_gene: .

CDR3nt: TGTGCCAGCAGCTTGGCCTGGGACAGATCCCCGGGGGCCCAGCATTTT
CDR3aa: CASSLAWDRSPGAQHF
abundance: .
j_gene: TRBJ1-5
v_gene: TRBV5-6
d_gene: TRBD1

CDR3nt: TGCAGCGTTGACCGGGAAATTAACTATGGCTACACCTTC
CDR3aa: CSVDREINYGYTF
abundance: .
j_gene: TRBJ1-2
v_gene: TRBV29-1
d_gene: .

CDR3nt: TGTGCCAGCAGCCTTCTACCCGGGATGGGTTGGACTGAAGCTTTCTTT
CDR3aa: CASSLLPGMGWTEAFF
abundance: .
j_gene: TRBJ1-1
v_gene: TRBV7-9
d_gene: .

CDR3nt: TGTGCCAGCTCACCACCGCCAGGATGGTCTTGGGAGCAGTTCTTC
CDR3aa: CASSPPPGWSWEQFF
abundance: few
j_gene: TRBJ2-1
v_gene: TRBV18
d_gene: .

CDR3nt: TGTGCCAGCAGCTTGGACAGGGATGAGCAGTACTTC
CDR3aa: CASSLDRDEQYF
abundance: .
j_gene: TRBJ2-7
v_gene: TRBV5-5
d_gene: .

CDR3nt: TGTGCCAGCAGTCAGAGGACTAGCGGGGGTGAGACCCAGTACTTC
CDR3aa: CASSQRTSGGETQYF
abundance: once
j_gene: TRBJ2-5
v_gene: TRBV7-9
d_gene: TRBD2

CDR3nt: TGCGCCAGCAGCTTGGGGCGGGATCAGCCCCAGCATTTT
CDR3aa: CASSLGRDQPQHF
abundance: .
j_gene: TRBJ1-5
v_gene: TRBV5-1
d_gene: .

CDR3nt: TGTGCCAGCAGCTTGACCGGGACAGCAAGCTCTGGAAACACCATATATTTT
CDR3aa: CASSLTGTASSGNTIYF
abundance: .
j_gene: TRBJ1-3
v_gene: TRBV5-5
d_gene: TRBD1

CDR3nt: TGTGCCAGCAACCGGTGGGGGGGCGAAGCTTTCTTT
CDR3aa: CASNRWGGEAFF
abundance: .
j_gene: TRBJ1-1
v_gene: TRBV27
d_gene: .

CDR3nt: TGTGCCAGCAGCCGAGGACATTCCCAGTACTTC
CDR3aa: CASSRGHSQYF
abundance: .
j_gene: TRBJ2-5
v_gene: TRBV5-6
d_gene: .

CDR3nt: TGTGCCAGCAGTTCGGCAGGGGGTGTCCCTCAGCCCCAGCATTTT
CDR3aa: CASSSAGGVPQPQHF
abundance: .
j_gene: TRBJ1-5
v_gene: TRBV6-6
d_gene: TRBD1

CDR3nt: TGTGCCAGCAGTGAAGGTCGAGCCTCCTACGAGCAGTACTTC
CDR3aa: CASSEGRASYEQYF
abundance: .
j_gene: TRBJ2-7
v_gene: TRBV2
d_gene: .

CDR3nt: TGTGCCAGCAGTTTACCACAGGGTCCCGAGCAGTACTTC
CDR3aa: CASSLPQGPEQYF
abundance: .
j_gene: TRBJ2-7
v_gene: TRBV28
d_gene: .

CDR3nt: TGTGCCAGCTCAACCCGGACAGGGGTGGATGAGCAGTTCTTC
CDR3aa: CASSTRTGVDEQFF
abundance: .
j_gene: TRBJ2-1
v_gene: TRBV18
d_gene: TRBD1